Below are 3 T cell receptor beta chains sequenced from a single sample in a study of blood T cell repertoires in COVID-19. Assay used: immunoSEQ multiplex PCR; TCRdb lists only in-frame clones, some missing. This sample carries 150,000 to 200,000 clones, 85% to 90% of them seen once, and the ten largest clones take 3% to 4.5%. Specimen: peripheral blood. All receptors derive from a young man with active or convalescent COVID-19.

The gene calls are TRBV2 and TRBJ1-4; D is unclear. This CDR3 region has 14 residues. Germline loops: CDR1 SNHLY, CDR2 FYNNEI. V lost 4 bases to trimming and J lost 8 bases, with 14 bases between them. CDR3 amino acids: CASSAFVKEEKLFF. Written as DNA, the CDR3 is TGTGCCAGCAGTGCATTTGTAAAGGAGGAAAAACTGTTTTTT.

The chain couples TRBV6-6 to TRBJ2-3; D remains unclear. The CDR3 length is 13 residues. In germline, CDR1 is MNHNY, CDR2 SVGAGI (reference sequence). V lost 5 bases, J lost 0 bases, and 6 bases lay in between. DNA for the CDR3: TGTGCCAGCAGTCAGCCTAGCACAGATACGCAGTATTTT. Amino acids: CASSQPSTDTQYF.

This chain links TRBV6-2 or TRBV6-3 with TRBJ2-7, with 10 bases that match TRBD1. V trimming: 6 bases; J trimming: 2 bases; junction bases outside the gene matches: 7. This CDR3 contains 15 residues. Germline assignment: CDR1 MNHEY and CDR2 SVGEGT. The CDR3 coding sequence is TGTGCCAGCAGCCCCCCGGGACAGGGGCCCTACGAGCAGTACGTC. Translating gives CASSPPGQGPYEQYV.